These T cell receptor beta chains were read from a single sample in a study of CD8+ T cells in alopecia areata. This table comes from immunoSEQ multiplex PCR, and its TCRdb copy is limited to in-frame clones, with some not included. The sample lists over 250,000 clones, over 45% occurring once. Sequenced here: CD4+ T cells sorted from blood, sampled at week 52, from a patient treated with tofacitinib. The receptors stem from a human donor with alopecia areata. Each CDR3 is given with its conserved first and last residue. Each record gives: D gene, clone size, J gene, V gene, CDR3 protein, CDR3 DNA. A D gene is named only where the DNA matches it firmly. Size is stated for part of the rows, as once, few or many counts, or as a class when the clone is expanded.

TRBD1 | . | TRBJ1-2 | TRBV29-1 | CSVEDRQGNGYTF | TGCAGCGTTGAAGATCGACAGGGCAATGGCTACACCTTC
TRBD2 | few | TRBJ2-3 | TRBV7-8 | CASSLVQRGLTDTQYF | TGTGCCAGCAGCTTAGTGCAGCGGGGCCTTACAGATACGCAGTATTTT
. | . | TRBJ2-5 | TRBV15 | CATSRDPGRQETQYF | TGTGCCACCAGCAGAGATCCCGGGCGCCAGGAGACCCAGTACTTC
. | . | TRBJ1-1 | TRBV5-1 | CASSLRPPNTEAFF | TGCGCCAGCAGCTTGCGGCCGCCGAACACTGAAGCTTTCTTT
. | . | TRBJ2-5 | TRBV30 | CAWSERQETQYF | TGTGCCTGGAGTGAGCGTCAGGAGACCCAGTACTTC
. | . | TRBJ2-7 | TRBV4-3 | CASSQAQWGYEQYF | TGCGCCAGCAGCCAAGCCCAGTGGGGCTACGAGCAGTACTTC
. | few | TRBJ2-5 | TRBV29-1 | CSVEDAGTGSLAGIQETQYF | TGCAGCGTTGAAGACGCCGGGACAGGGAGCCTAGCGGGGATCCAAGAGACCCAGTACTTC
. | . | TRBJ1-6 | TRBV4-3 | CASSQEVNSPLHF | TGCGCCAGCAGCCAAGAAGTGAATTCACCCCTCCACTTT
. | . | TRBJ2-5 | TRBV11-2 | CASHPGIQETQYF | TGTGCCAGCCACCCAGGTATCCAAGAGACCCAGTACTTC
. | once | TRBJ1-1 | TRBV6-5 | CASRGLGASTEAFF | TGTGCCAGCAGAGGTCTGGGGGCAAGTACTGAAGCTTTCTTT
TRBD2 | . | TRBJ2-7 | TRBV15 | CATSRDLPSGVTYEQYF | TGTGCCACCAGCAGAGATCTTCCCAGCGGGGTTACCTACGAGCAGTACTTC
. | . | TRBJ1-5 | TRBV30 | CAWTEGGGQPQHF | TGTGCCTGGACGGAGGGAGGAGGTCAGCCCCAGCATTTT
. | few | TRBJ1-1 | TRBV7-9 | CASRPSTEAFF | TGTGCCAGCAGGCCCAGCACTGAAGCTTTCTTT
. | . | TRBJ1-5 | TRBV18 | CASSPQGNQPQHF | TGTGCCAGCTCACCACAGGGCAATCAGCCCCAGCATTTT
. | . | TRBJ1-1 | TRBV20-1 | CSAQGRTEAFF | TGCAGTGCTCAAGGTAGGACTGAAGCTTTCTTT
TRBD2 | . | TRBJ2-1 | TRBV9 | CASSVSAGGPNEQFF | TGTGCCAGCAGCGTATCAGCGGGGGGCCCCAATGAGCAGTTCTTC
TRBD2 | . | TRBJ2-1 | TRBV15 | CATSRVPSGGTFYNEQFF | TGTGCCACCAGCAGAGTTCCTAGCGGGGGAACCTTCTACAATGAGCAGTTCTTC
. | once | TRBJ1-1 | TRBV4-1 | CASSHPNSALAEAFF | TGCGCCAGCAGCCATCCTAACTCAGCCCTGGCTGAAGCTTTCTTT
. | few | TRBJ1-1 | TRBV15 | CATSSGWGPEAFF | TGTGCCACCAGCAGTGGCTGGGGCCCTGAAGCTTTCTTT
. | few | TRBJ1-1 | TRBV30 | CAWSSIGEAFF | TGTGCCTGGAGTTCGATAGGTGAAGCTTTCTTT
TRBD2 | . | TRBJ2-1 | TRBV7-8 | CASSLDLPLAGDDEQFF | TGTGCCAGCAGCTTAGATCTCCCACTAGCGGGGGACGATGAGCAGTTCTTC
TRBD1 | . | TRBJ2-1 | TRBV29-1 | CSGGRGPGNEQFF | TGCAGCGGGGGCAGGGGGCCCGGCAATGAGCAGTTCTTC
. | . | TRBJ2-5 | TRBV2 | CASSDGWEPEETQYF | TGTGCCAGCAGTGATGGCTGGGAGCCCGAAGAGACCCAGTACTTC
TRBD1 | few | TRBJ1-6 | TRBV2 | CASSEAGQGYSPLHF | TGTGCCAGCAGTGAAGCCGGACAGGGATATTCACCCCTCCACTTT
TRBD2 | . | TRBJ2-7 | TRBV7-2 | CASSVGTSGGFTYEQYF | TGTGCCAGCAGCGTTGGGACTAGCGGGGGGTTTACCTACGAGCAGTACTTC
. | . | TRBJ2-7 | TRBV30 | CAWAGQIVYEQYF | TGTGCCTGGGCCGGACAGATAGTCTACGAGCAGTACTTC
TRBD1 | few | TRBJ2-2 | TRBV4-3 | CASSQGTGGLLGTGELFF | TGCGCCAGCAGCCAAGGGACAGGGGGTTTGCTGGGCACCGGGGAGCTGTTTTTT
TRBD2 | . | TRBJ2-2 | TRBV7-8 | CASSSAGGPTGELFF | TGTGCCAGCAGTTCGGCGGGGGGCCCCACCGGGGAGCTGTTTTTT
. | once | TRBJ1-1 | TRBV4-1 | CASSQGLSRNTEAFF | TGCGCCAGCAGCCAAGGGTTATCCCGGAACACTGAAGCTTTCTTT
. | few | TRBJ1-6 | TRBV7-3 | CASSLGYNSPLHF | TGTGCCAGCAGCTTAGGGTATAATTCACCCCTCCACTTT
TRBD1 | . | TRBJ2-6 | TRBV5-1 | CASSLTGVGANVLTF | TGCGCCAGCAGCTTGACAGGGGTTGGGGCCAACGTCCTGACTTTC
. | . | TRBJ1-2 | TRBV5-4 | CASSSLVRSNYGYTF | TGTGCCAGCAGCTCCCTCGTTCGGTCTAACTATGGCTACACCTTC
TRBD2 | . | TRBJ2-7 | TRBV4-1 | CASSQETTTSGYYEQYF | TGCGCCAGCAGCCAAGAAACAACGACTAGCGGGTACTACGAGCAGTACTTC
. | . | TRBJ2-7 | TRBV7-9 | CASSSGVTYVEQYF | TGTGCCAGCAGCTCGGGAGTAACCTACGTAGAGCAGTACTTC
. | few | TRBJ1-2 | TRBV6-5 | CASKEAGEYGYTF | TGTGCCAGCAAGGAGGCAGGGGAGTATGGCTACACCTTC
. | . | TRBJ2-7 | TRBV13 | CASSARGGRGEQYF | TGTGCCAGCAGCGCAAGGGGGGGGCGCGGCGAGCAGTACTTC
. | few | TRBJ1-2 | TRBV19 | CASRSQPGLRGYGYTF | TGTGCCAGTAGAAGCCAACCGGGACTCAGAGGATATGGCTACACCTTC
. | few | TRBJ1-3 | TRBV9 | CASSVAGDSLSGNTIYF | TGTGCCAGCAGCGTAGCTGGTGACAGTCTCTCTGGAAACACCATATATTTT
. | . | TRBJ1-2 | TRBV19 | CASSIVPQFDYTF | TGTGCCAGTAGTATAGTCCCCCAGTTTGACTACACCTTC
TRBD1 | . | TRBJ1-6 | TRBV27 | CASSLRVGTGNNSPLHF | TGTGCCAGCAGTTTACGGGTGGGGACAGGGAATAATTCACCCCTCCACTTT
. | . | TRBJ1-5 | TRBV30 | CAWSVGEAQPQHF | TGTGCCTGGAGTGTGGGAGAGGCTCAGCCCCAGCATTTT
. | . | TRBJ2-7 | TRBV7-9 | CASSLSMEYYEQYF | TGTGCCAGCAGCTTGTCTATGGAATACTACGAGCAGTACTTC
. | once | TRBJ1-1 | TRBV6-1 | CASSEAQGRTEAFF | TGTGCCAGCAGTGAAGCCCAGGGCAGGACTGAAGCTTTCTTT
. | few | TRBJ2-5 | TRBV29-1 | CSVETRQETQYF | TGCAGCGTGGAAACAAGACAAGAGACCCAGTACTTC
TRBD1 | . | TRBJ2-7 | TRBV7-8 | CASSPTGQGALEYF | TGTGCCAGCAGCCCGACGGGACAGGGGGCTTTGGAGTACTTC
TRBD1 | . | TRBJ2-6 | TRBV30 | CAFGQGGSGANVLTF | TGTGCCTTTGGACAGGGGGGCTCTGGGGCCAACGTCCTGACTTTC
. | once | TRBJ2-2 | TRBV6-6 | CASSSVTGELFF | TGTGCCAGCAGTTCGGTGACCGGGGAGCTGTTTTTT
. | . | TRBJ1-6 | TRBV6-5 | CASSFRRGGSPLHF | TGTGCCAGCAGCTTCAGGAGGGGAGGTTCACCCCTCCACTTT
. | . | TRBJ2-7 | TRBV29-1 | CSVADHPPGPLLGYEQYF | TGCAGCGTTGCGGACCATCCTCCGGGCCCACTCTTGGGCTACGAGCAGTACTTC
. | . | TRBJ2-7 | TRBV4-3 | CASSQEGRGYEQYF | TGCGCCAGCAGCCAGGAGGGCAGGGGCTACGAGCAGTACTTC